The table lists the clone carrying this T cell receptor (beta chain) with many counts. What it binds is unknown. 5'RACE with 10-nucleotide random UMIs generated the cDNA. TCRdb reprocessed the 5' RACE reads via MiXCR and lists one record per CDR3 protein. This sample carries some 35,000 distinct CDR3 sequences, 11% of them seen once, and the ten largest clones take 3.9%. The CDR3 has 13 amino acids. The V end lost 5 bases, the J end lost 4 bases, and 9 bases lay between the germline ends. Germline V gene data show CDR1 as LNHDA and CDR2 as SQIVND (reference sequence). These data come from a study of neurological immune-mediated disorders. Study outcomes and limitations: The study found no CDR3 amino acid sequences shared by expanded clones across subjects, suggesting private repertoires in all groups.

The origin of this receptor is a young woman with HTLV-1-associated myelopathy (HAM/TSP). Specimen: CD4+ T cells from blood. The genes are TRBV19 and TRBJ1-3; no firm D call. CDR3 sequence (DNA): TGTGCCAGTAGTCGGCAGAACGGAAACACCATATATTTT. The encoded protein is CASSRQNGNTIYF. Using reference TRBV19 and TRBJ1-3 for the parts outside the CDR3, the full variable domain is DGGITQSPKYLFRKEGQNVTLSCEQNLNHDAMYWYRQDPGQGLRLIYYSQIVNDFQKGDIAEGYSVSREKKESFPLTVTSAQKNPTAFYLCASSRQNGNTIYFGEGSWLTVV.